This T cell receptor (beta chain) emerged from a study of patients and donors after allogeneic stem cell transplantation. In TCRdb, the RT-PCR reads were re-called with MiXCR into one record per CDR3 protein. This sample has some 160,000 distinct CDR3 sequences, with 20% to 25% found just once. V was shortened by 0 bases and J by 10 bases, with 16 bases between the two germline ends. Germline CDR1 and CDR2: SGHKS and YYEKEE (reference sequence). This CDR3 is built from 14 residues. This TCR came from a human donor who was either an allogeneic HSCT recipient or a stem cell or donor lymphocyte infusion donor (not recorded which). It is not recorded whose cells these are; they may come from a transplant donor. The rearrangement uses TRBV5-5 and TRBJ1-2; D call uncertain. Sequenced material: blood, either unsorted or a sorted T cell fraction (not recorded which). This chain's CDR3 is CASSLAITREDYTF. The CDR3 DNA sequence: TGTGCCAGCAGCTTGGCTATTACCAGAGAGGACTACACCTTC.